This T cell receptor beta chain was sequenced for a study of T cells in Graves' hyperthyroidism and ophthalmopathy. Study-level information: The initial diagnosis was the point when peripheral blood was collected, ahead of any treatment. Study-wide results and limits: Ophthalmopathy was told apart from stable hyperthyroidism by a 13 V-J model. Clonotypes that were expanded in thyroid above 0.001 mostly appeared in blood too.

CDR1 and CDR2 from the germline V gene are SGHRS and YFSETQ. The CDR3 contains 16 residues. Trimming at V came to 4 bases and at J to 3 bases, leaving 6 bases not matched to a gene. The authors obtained PBMCs from roughly 10 ml of fresh peripheral blood. This clonotype has a single count. The target antigen is unknown. TCR beta CDR3 regions were amplified from RNA. Researchers ran a first-round RT-PCR on the TCR CDR3 using the HTBI primer set. TCRdb called the multiplex PCR reads again in MiXCR, with one record for every CDR3 protein. The data show some 700,000 distinct CDR3 sequences, around 15% seen once.

The sample taken for sequencing was blood. The chain is built from TRBV5-1 and TRBJ2-1; 11 bases fit TRBD2. The clonotype was recovered from a man in his fifties or sixties with Graves' hyperthyroidism. DNA for the CDR3: TGCGCCAGCAGCCCCAGGACTAGCGGGCTCTACAATGAGCAGTTCTTC. Amino acids: CASSPRTSGLYNEQFF.